This TCR beta chain derives from a study of T cell repertoires in cytomegalovirus infection. About the study: Public TCR beta signatures marked donors with CMV infection and the matching HLA. Points from the study as a whole: HLA-C-restricted CMV clonotypes gave the most frequent clonotype in two of eight donors.

There are 16 residues in the CDR3. Trimming took 4 bases from V and 3 from J; bases not matched to a gene: 9. TCRdb itself ran the reads through MiXCR, one entry per CDR3 protein. The data show 310,000 or so distinct CDR3 sequences, 15% to 20% seen once. With regard to this clonotype: Its target is unknown.

The material sequenced was PBMCs. The chain recombines TRBV12-3 or TRBV12-4 with TRBJ2-3; TRBD1 matches at 8 bases. The receptor's source is a human donor in good health (CMV status not recorded). Some clones in this sample may be carry-over from other donors' samples. CDR3 DNA: TGTGCCAGCAGTTCAGGACAGGGCCTGGGTACAGATACGCAGTATTTT. Its protein product is CASSSGQGLGTDTQYF.